The text below deals with one TCR beta chain. Its antigen is undetermined. Other DNA sequences within the sample encode an identical CDR3. This specimen belongs to a study of shared clonotypes between healthy human individuals. Whole-study context: A donor's plate count was three for CD4 naive and three for CD4 memory; CD8 naive had two and CD8 memory one.

Researchers partitioned CD4+ cells into CD45RA+ naive and CD45RA-negative memory subsets. Assay: immunoSEQ multiplex PCR; the TCRdb copy retains only in-frame clones and omits some. The repertoire consists of around 2.5 million clones, with over 85% occurring once and the leading ten covering about 0.39%. J gave up 4 bases and V 6 bases, and 6 bases lay outside the gene matches. The germline CDR1 and CDR2 sequences are SQVTM and ANQGSEA. The CDR3 has 14 residues. Study outcomes and limitations: Sampling involved blood alone; tissue repertoires likely differ. On the whole, naive subsets had larger estimated richness than memory subsets had.

V and J are TRBV29-1 and TRBJ2-1; 10 nucleotides agree with TRBD1. What was sequenced was naive CD4+ T cells from PBMCs. Subset noted: CD45RA+ positively selected. This sequence was found in a man between 18 and 29 years old in good health. Some clones in this sample may be carry-over from other donors' samples. This CDR3 reads CSVCRDRGYNEQFF. The CDR3 DNA reads as TGCAGCGTCTGTCGGGACAGGGGATACAATGAGCAGTTCTTC.